The 6 T cell receptor beta chains in this list originate from one sample, sequenced in a study of sequential checkpoint blockade in melanoma. The treatment was: randomized to nivolumab then ipilimumab (arm A) or the reverse (arm B). Data came from immunoSEQ multiplex PCR; TCRdb stores just in-frame clones and leaves some out. The sample shows around 20,000 clones, around three fifths of them seen only once. Specimen: CD8+ T cells sorted from blood (inferred from file names), collected from a patient given nivolumab and ipilimumab in sequence. These TCRs come from a human donor with melanoma.

This clone was observed a few times. The chain couples TRBV9 to TRBJ2-2, with 7 positions matching TRBD1. Per the germline V gene, CDR1 is SGDLS and CDR2 is YYNGEE. V dropped 5 bases and J dropped 3; count of bases not matched to a gene: 1. The CDR3 length is 13 residues. This chain's CDR3 is CASRGQDTGELFF. The DNA for the CDR3 is TGTGCCAGCAGAGGACAGGACACCGGGGAGCTGTTTTTT.

There are a few counts of this clone. The V and J genes are TRBV9 and TRBJ2-3; 11 nucleotides align to TRBD2. CDR1 is SGDLS, CDR2 YYNGEE, per germline. The CDR3 runs to 17 residues. J was trimmed by 0 bases and V by 3 bases; bases with no gene match: 6. CDR3 sequence (DNA): TGTGCCAGCAGCGCCGGGACTAGCGGACTCAGCACAGATACGCAGTATTTT. This codes for CASSAGTSGLSTDTQYF. Full variable domain (missing parts from reference TRBV9 and TRBJ2-3): DSGVTQTPKHLITATGQRVTLRCSPRSGDLSVYWYQQSLDQGLQFLIQYYNGEERAKGNILERFSAQQFPDLHSELNLSSLELGDSALYFCASSAGTSGLSTDTQYFGPGTRLTVL.

The sample holds a few counts of this clone. The V and J genes are TRBV7-9 and TRBJ2-7; TRBD1 agrees at 7 bases. The CDR3 length is 14 residues. With V trimmed by 5 bases and J by 2 bases, 6 bases remained unmatched. Per germline, CDR1 SEHNR and CDR2 FQNEAQ (reference sequence). The CDR3 loop is CASSGTVLPYEQYF. CDR3 DNA sequence: TGTGCCAGCAGCGGGACAGTCCTCCCCTACGAGCAGTACTTC. Combining the CDR3 with reference TRBV7-9 and TRBJ2-7 gives the whole variable domain DTGVSQNPRHKITKRGQNVTFRCDPISEHNRLYWYRQTLGQGPEFLTYFQNEAQLEKSRLLSDRFSAERPKGSFSTLEIQRTEQGDSAMYLCASSGTVLPYEQYFGPGTRLTVT.

This chain links TRBV19 with TRBJ2-2; D might be TRBD2 (5 bases). The V gene's germline CDR1 is LNHDA and CDR2 SQIVND (reference sequence). CDR3 length: 16 residues. Trimming cost V 5 bases and J 3 bases, with 16 bases left between them. The CDR3 reads CASSGLSRLDTGELFF. CDR3 in DNA: TGTGCCAGTAGTGGACTGAGCCGACTCGACACCGGGGAGCTGTTTTTT.

The gene calls are TRBV7-7 and TRBJ2-7; a possible D gene is TRBD1 (5 bases). The CDR3 has 13 amino acids. V lost 8 bases to trimming and J lost 3 bases, with 14 bases between them. Germline V gives CDR1 SSHAT, CDR2 FNYEAQ (reference sequence). This chain's CDR3 is CASGTGLGYEQYF. CDR3 in DNA: TGTGCCAGCGGCACAGGTTTAGGCTACGAGCAGTACTTC.

The V and J genes are TRBV7-9 and TRBJ1-1; 9 nucleotides align to TRBD1. This CDR3 spans 15 amino acids. The V and J ends lost 3 bases and 5 bases, in that order; junction bases with no gene match: 7. Looked up from germline, CDR1 is SEHNR and CDR2 is FQNEAQ (reference sequence). The CDR3, as DNA: TGTGCCAGCAGCTTCCACAGGGGGCGTGAGACTGAAGCTTTCTTT. It yields the protein CASSFHRGRETEAFF. The entire variable domain, with the rest obtained from reference TRBV7-9 and TRBJ1-1, is as follows: DTGVSQNPRHKITKRGQNVTFRCDPISEHNRLYWYRQTLGQGPEFLTYFQNEAQLEKSRLLSDRFSAERPKGSFSTLEIQRTEQGDSAMYLCASSFHRGRETEAFFGQGTRLTVV.